The clone carrying this TCR beta chain was observed a handful of times. This CDR3 region has 14 residues. CDR1 and CDR2 from the germline V gene are SGHRS and YFSETQ. Trimming at V came to 1 base and at J to 3 bases, leaving 3 bases not matched to a gene. The source of the sample is a study of cytomegalovirus exposure and HLA in healthy donors. The PCR had 60 Vbeta and 13 Jbeta primers. Sequenced by immunoSEQ multiplex PCR; TCRdb stores in-frame clones only, minus some. The table records some 140,000 clones, approximately 10% of them present only once. This receptor was obtained from a middle-aged woman in good health and CMV-seropositive. The rearrangement uses TRBV5-1 and TRBJ1-2, with TRBD1 matching over 7 bases. Specimen: PBMCs. The CDR3 region has the DNA TGCGCCAGCAGCTTGTCAGGGGGGCACTATGGCTACACCTTC. Protein: CASSLSGGHYGYTF. Full variable domain (missing parts from reference TRBV5-1 and TRBJ1-2): KAGVTQTPRYLIKTRGQQVTLSCSPISGHRSVSWYQQTPGQGLQFLFEYFSETQRNKGNFPGRFSGRQFSNSRSEMNVSTLELGDSALYLCASSLSGGHYGYTFGSGTRLTVV.